This T cell receptor (beta chain) came from a study of early T cells in non-severe SARS-CoV-2 infection. By frequency in the sample, this clonotype is medium-sized. Antigen: not known. Study-wide results and limits: Matches to VDJdb favored anti-spike CD8 responses and missed private and CD4 specificities.

Individually, cDNA molecules had unique molecular identifiers attached to them. TCRdb recomputed calls from the 5' RACE reads with MiXCR, one row per CDR3 protein. The top ten clones hold more than 1.4% of a sample with 20,000 to 25,000 distinct CDR3 sequences, under 4.5% of them seen once. V gave up 5 bases and J gave up 1 base, with 8 bases separating them. Germline V gene sequence: CDR1 SQVTM, CDR2 ANQGSEA. This CDR3 is 12 amino acids long. This rearrangement joins TRBV29-1 to TRBJ1-1; D might be TRBD1 (6 bases). This clonotype originated in an adult who was a healthcare worker with PCR-confirmed SARS-CoV-2 infection or an uninfected control (not recorded which). Sequencing was done on a sample of whole blood. The CDR3 sequence is CSVKQGNTEAFF. CDR3 DNA sequence: TGCAGCGTTAAACAGGGGAACACTGAAGCTTTCTTT.